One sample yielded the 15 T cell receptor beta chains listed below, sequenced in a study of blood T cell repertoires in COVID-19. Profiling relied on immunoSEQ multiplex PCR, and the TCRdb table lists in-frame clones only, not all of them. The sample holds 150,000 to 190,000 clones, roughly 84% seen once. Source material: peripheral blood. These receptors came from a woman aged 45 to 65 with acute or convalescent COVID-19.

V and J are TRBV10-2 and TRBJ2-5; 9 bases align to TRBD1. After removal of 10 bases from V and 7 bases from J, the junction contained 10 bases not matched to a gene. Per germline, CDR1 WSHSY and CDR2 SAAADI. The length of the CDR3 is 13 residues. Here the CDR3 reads CATADRGPWTQYF. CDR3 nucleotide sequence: TGCGCCACCGCGGACAGGGGACCTTGGACCCAGTACTTC.

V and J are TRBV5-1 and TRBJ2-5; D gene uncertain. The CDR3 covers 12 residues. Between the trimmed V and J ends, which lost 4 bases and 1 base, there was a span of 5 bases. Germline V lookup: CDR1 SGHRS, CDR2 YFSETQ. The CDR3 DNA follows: TGCGCCAGCAGCCACGGCCAAGAGACCCAGTACTTC. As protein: CASSHGQETQYF.

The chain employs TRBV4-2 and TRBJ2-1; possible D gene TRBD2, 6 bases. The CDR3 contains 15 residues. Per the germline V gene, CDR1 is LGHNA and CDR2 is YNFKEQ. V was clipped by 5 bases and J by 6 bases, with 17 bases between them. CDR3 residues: CASSSRAGRGNEQFF. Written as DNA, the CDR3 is TGTGCCAGCAGCTCACGCGCGGGGCGGGGCAATGAGCAGTTCTTC.

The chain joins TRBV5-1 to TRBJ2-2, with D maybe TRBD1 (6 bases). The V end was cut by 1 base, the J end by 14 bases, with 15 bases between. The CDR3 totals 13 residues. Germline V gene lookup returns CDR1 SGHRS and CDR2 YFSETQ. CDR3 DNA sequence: TGCGCCAGCAGCTTGAACTGGGACACAGGACTGTTTTTT. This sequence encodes CASSLNWDTGLFF.

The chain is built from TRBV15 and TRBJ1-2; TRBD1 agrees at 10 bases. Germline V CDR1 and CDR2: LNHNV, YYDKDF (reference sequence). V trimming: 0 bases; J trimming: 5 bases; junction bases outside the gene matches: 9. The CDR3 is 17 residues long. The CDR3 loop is CATSRDYGQGGQYGYTF. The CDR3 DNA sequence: TGTGCCACCAGCAGAGATTACGGACAGGGGGGGCAATATGGCTACACCTTC.

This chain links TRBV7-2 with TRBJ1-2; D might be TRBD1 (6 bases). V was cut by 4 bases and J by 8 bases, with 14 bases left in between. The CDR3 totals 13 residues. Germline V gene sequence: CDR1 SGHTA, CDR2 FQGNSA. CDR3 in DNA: TGTGCCAGCAGCTCCCCAGGGGTGGGGGGCTACACCTTC. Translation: CASSSPGVGGYTF.

The CDR3 here is CASPGGTGNNQPQHF. CDR3 coding DNA: TGTGCAAGTCCTGGGGGGACAGGGAATAATCAGCCCCAGCATTTT. V usage is TRBV12-2 and J usage is TRBJ1-5; TRBD1 is taken as the D call from the table, unchecked against the DNA. TRBV12-2 is a pseudogene segment. The CDR3 runs 15 residues.

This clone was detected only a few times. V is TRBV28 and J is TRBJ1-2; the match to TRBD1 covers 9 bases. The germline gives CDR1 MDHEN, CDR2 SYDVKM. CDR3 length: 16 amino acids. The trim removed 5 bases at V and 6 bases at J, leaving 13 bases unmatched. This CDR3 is CASSGPSPGQGNGYTF. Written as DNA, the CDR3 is TGTGCCAGCAGTGGCCCCTCCCCGGGACAGGGAAATGGCTACACCTTC.

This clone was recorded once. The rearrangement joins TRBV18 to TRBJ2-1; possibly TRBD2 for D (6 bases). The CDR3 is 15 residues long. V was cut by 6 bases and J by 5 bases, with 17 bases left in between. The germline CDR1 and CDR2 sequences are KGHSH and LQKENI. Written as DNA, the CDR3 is TGTGCCAGCTCCGCTCGGGGGACGGGGGACAATGAGCAGTTCTTC. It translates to CASSARGTGDNEQFF.

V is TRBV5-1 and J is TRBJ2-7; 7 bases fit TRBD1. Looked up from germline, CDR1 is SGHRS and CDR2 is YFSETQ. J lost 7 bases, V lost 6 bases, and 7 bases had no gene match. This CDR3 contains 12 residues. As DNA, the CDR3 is TGCGCCAGCACCTTCGACAGGGAAGAGCAGTACTTC. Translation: CASTFDREEQYF. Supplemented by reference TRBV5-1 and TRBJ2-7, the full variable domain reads KAGVTQTPRYLIKTRGQQVTLSCSPISGHRSVSWYQQTPGQGLQFLFEYFSETQRNKGNFPGRFSGRQFSNSRSEMNVSTLELGDSALYLCASTFDREEQYFGPGTRLTVT.

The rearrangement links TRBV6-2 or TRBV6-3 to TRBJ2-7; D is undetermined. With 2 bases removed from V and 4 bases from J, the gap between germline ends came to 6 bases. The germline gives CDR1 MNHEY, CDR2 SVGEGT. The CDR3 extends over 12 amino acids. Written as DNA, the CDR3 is TGTGCCAGCAGTTACGGGCTTTACGAGCAGTACTTC. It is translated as CASSYGLYEQYF.

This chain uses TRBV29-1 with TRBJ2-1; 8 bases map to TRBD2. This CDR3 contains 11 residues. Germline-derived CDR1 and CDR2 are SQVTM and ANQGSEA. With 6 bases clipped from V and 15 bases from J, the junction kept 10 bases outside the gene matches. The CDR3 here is CSVSDGTSLFF. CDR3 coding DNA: TGCAGCGTAAGCGATGGGACTAGTCTGTTCTTC.

The CDR3 region is CASSFGQTNTEAFF. CDR3 sequence (DNA): TGTGCCAGCAGCTTCGGACAGACGAACACTGAAGCTTTCTTT. The rearrangement links TRBV7-2 to TRBJ1-1; maybe TRBD1 (6 bases). V lost 3 bases and J lost 1, with 9 bases in between. Germline V gene sequence: CDR1 SGHTA, CDR2 FQGNSA. CDR3 length: 14 residues.

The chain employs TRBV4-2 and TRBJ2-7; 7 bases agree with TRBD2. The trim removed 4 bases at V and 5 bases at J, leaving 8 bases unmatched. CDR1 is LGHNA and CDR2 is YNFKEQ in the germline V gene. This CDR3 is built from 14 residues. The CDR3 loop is CASSLGGSSDEQYF. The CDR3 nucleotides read TGTGCCAGCAGCCTGGGCGGGAGTTCGGACGAGCAGTACTTC.

The CDR3 spells CASRRTGVTNEKLFF. As DNA, the CDR3 is TGCGCCAGCAGGCGCACGGGGGTGACGAATGAAAAACTGTTTTTT. V usage is TRBV4-3 and J usage is TRBJ1-4, with D maybe TRBD1 (5 bases). CDR1 and CDR2 (germline): LGHNA, YSLEER. This CDR3 comprises 15 residues. The V end lost 6 bases, the J end lost 5 bases, and 16 bases lay between the germline ends.